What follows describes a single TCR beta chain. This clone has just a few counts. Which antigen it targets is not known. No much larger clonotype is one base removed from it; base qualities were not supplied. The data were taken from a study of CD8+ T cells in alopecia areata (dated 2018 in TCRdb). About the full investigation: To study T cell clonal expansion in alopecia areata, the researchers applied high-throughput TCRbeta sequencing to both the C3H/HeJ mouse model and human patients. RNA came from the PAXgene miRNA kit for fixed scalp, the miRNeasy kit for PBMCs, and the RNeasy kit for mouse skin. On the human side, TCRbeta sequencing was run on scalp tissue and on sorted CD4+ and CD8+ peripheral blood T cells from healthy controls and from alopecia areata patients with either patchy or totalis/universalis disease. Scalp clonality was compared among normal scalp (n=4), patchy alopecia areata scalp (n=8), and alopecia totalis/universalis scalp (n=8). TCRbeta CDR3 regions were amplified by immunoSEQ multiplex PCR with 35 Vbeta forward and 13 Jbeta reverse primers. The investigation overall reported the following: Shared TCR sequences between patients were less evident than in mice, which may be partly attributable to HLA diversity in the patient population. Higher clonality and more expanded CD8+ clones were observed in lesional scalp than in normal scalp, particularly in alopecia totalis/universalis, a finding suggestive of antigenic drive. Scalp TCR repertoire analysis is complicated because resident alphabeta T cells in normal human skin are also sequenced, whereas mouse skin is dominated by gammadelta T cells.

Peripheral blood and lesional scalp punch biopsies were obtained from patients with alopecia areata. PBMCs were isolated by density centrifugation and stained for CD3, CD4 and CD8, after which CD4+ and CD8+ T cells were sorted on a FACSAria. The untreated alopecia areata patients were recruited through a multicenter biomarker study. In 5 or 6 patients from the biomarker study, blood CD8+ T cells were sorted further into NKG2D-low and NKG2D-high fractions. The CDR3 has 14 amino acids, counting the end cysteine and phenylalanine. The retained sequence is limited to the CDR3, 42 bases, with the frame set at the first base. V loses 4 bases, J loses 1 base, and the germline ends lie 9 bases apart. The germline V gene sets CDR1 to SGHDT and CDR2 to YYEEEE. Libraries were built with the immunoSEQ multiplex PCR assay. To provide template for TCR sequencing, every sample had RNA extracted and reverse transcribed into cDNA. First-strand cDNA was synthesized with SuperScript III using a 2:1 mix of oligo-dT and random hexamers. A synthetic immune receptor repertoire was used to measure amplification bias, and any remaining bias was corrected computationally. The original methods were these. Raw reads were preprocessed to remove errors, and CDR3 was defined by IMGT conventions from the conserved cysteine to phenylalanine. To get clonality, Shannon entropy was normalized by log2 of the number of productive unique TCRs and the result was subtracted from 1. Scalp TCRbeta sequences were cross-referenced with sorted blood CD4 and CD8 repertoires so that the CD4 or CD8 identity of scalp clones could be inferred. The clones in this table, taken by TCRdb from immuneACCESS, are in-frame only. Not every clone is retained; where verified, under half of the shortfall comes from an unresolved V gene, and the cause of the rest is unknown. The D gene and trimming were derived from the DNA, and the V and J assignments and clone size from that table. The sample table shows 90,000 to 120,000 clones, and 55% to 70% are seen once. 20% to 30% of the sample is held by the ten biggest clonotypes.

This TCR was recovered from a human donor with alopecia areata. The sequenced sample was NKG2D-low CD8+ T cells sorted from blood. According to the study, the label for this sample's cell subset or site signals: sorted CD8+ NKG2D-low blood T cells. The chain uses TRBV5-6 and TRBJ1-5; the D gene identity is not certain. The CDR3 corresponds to CASSRAGSNQPQHF. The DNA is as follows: TGTGCCAGCAGCCGCGCAGGAAGCAATCAGCCCCAGCATTTT.